A few counts support the clone carrying this TCR beta chain. Its antigen is currently unknown. The source of the sample is a study of cytomegalovirus exposure and HLA in healthy donors. Primers included in the PCR were 60 Vbeta and 13 Jbeta primers. Sequencing used immunoSEQ multiplex PCR; TCRdb keeps in-frame clones, though not all of them. The table includes some 52,000 clones, around 70% detected once. Study-level results: An observed cluster of highly shared sequence variants was recorded as a likely sequencing artifact. Within a later analysis, the majority of CMV-associated TCR beta chains appeared HLA-restricted. TCR beta V segments were, for the most part, productive about 87% or about 30% of the time in an earlier analysis. The analysis excluded some indistinguishable V segments, including TRBV6-2 and TRBV6-3.

The CDR3 consists of 13 residues. With 4 bases removed from V and 5 bases from J, the gap between germline ends came to 12 bases. From germline, CDR1 is MNHEY and CDR2 SVGAGI. The chain recombines TRBV6-5 with TRBJ2-7, with TRBD2 as a possible D gene (5 bases). The material sequenced was PBMCs. The receptor comes from a young man in good health and CMV-seronegative. CDR3 in DNA: TGTGCCAGCAGTTTCGGGGTTTTCGACGAGCAGTACTTC. Amino acids: CASSFGVFDEQYF.